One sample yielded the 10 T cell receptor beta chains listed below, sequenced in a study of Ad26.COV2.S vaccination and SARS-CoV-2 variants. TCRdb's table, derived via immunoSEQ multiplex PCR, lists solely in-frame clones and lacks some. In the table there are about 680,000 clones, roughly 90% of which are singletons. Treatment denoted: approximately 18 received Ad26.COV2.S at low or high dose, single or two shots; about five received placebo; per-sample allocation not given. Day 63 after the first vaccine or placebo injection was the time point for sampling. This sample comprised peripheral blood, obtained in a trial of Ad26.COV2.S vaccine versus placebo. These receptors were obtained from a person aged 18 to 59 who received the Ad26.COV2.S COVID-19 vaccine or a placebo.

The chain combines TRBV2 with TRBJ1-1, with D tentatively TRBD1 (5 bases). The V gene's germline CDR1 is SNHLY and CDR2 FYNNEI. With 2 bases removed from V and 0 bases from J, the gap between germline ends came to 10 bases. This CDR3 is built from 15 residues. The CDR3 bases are TGTGCCAGCAGTGAAAGGGACCGGATGAACACTGAAGCTTTCTTT. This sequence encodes CASSERDRMNTEAFF. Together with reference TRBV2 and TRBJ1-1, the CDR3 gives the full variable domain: EPEVTQTPSHQVTQMGQEVILRCVPISNHLYFYWYRQILGQKVEFLVSFYNNEISEKSEIFDDQFSVERPDGSNFTLKIRSTKLEDSAMYFCASSERDRMNTEAFFGQGTRLTVV.

The CDR3 here is CASSGQGGRTNEKLFF. For the CDR3, the DNA is TGTGCCAGTAGCGGGCAGGGAGGACGGACTAATGAAAAACTGTTTTTT. This chain connects TRBV19 to TRBJ1-4; tentatively, D is TRBD1 (5 bases). In germline, CDR1 is LNHDA, CDR2 SQIVND (reference sequence). There are 16 residues in the CDR3. V was trimmed by 6 bases and J by 2 bases, leaving 16 bases between them.

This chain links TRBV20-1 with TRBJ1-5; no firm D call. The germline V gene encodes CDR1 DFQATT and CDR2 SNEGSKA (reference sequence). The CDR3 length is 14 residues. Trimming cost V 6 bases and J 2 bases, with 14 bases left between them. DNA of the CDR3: TGCAGTGCCAGTCGTCCGGCAGGCAATCAGCCCCAGCATTTT. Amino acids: CSASRPAGNQPQHF.

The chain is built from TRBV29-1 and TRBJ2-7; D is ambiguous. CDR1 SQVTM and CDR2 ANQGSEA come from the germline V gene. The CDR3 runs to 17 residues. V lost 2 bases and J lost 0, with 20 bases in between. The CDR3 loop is CSVESALPLPDSYEQYF. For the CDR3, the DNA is TGCAGCGTTGAAAGCGCACTGCCCCTACCCGACTCCTACGAGCAGTACTTC.

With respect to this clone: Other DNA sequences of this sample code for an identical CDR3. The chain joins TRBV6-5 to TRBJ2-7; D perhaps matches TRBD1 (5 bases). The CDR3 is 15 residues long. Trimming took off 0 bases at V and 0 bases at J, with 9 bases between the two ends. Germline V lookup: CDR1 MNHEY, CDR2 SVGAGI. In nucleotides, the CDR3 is TGTGCCAGCAGTTACTCGGGGCTACCCTCCTACGAGCAGTACTTC. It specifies CASSYSGLPSYEQYF.

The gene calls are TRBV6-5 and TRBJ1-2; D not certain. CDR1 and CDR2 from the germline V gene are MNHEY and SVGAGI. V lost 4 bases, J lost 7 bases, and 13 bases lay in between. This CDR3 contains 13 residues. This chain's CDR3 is CASSSPTLGGYTF. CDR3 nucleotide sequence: TGTGCCAGCAGTTCCCCTACTTTGGGTGGCTACACCTTC.

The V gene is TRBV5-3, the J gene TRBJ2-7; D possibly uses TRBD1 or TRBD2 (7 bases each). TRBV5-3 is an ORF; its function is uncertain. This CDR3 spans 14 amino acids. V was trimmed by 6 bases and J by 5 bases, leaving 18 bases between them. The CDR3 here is CARNPRQGGDEQYF. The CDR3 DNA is TGTGCCAGAAACCCCCGACAGGGAGGGGACGAGCAGTACTTC.

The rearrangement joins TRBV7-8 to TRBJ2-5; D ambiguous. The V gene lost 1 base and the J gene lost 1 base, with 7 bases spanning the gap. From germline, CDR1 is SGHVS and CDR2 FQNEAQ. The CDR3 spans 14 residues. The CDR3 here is CASSLEARQETQYF. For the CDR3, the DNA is TGTGCCAGCAGCTTAGAGGCTCGCCAAGAGACCCAGTACTTC.

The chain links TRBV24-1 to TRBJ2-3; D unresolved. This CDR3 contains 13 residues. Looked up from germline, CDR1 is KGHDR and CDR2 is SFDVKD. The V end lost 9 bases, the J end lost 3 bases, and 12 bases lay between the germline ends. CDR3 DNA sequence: TGTGCCACCGAGGCGGATAAAACAGATACGCAGTATTTT. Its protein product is CATEADKTDTQYF.

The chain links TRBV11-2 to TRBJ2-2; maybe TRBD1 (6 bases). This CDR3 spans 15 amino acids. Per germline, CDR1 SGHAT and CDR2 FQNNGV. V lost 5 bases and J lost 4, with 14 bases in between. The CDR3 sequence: CASSPATGPTGELFF. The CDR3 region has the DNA TGTGCCAGCAGCCCGGCCACAGGGCCCACCGGGGAGCTGTTTTTT.